Shown below are 26 T cell receptor beta chains from a single sample sequenced in a study of graft-versus-host responses after intestinal transplantation. Profiling relied on immunoSEQ multiplex PCR, and the TCRdb table lists in-frame clones only, not all of them. The sample includes approximately 16,000 clones, about three fifths of them seen just once. Investigators treated the graft tissue so that it released intraepithelial and lamina propria lymphocytes. This specimen was ileum tissue, taken 524 days after transplant. These receptors were collected from a human patient who received an intestinal transplant, so some T cells may come from the graft donor.

The chain combines TRBV6-1 with TRBJ2-7; TRBD1 agrees at 9 bases. The germline CDR1 and CDR2 sequences are MNHNS and SASEGT. CDR3 length: 13 amino acids. With V trimmed by 5 bases and J by 7 bases, 6 bases remained unmatched. DNA for the CDR3: TGTGCCAGCAGTTCCACAGGGGGCGGAGAGCAGTACTTC. This gives the protein CASSSTGGGEQYF.

This chain links TRBV2 with TRBJ2-1, with 9 bases aligning to TRBD1. With V trimmed by 4 bases and J by 8 bases, 6 bases remained unmatched. Looked up from germline, CDR1 is SNHLY and CDR2 is FYNNEI. The CDR3 covers 14 residues. The CDR3, as DNA: TGTGCCAGCAGTGGGGGGACAGGGTGGGATGAGCAGTTCTTC. This translates into CASSGGTGWDEQFF.

This clone was counted a few times. This chain connects TRBV28 to TRBJ1-1, with D maybe TRBD1 (6 bases). The CDR3 has 15 amino acids. V was shortened by 1 base and J by 2 bases, with 11 bases between the two germline ends. In germline, CDR1 is MDHEN, CDR2 SYDVKM. The CDR3 is CASSLSGRGNTEAFF. The CDR3 coding sequence is TGTGCCAGCAGTTTATCGGGCAGGGGAAACACTGAAGCTTTCTTT.

V is TRBV15 and J is TRBJ2-3; TRBD2 agrees at 12 bases. Losses at the gene ends were 2 bases for V and 7 bases for J; bases not matched to a gene: 4. The CDR3 length is 15 residues. CDR1 and CDR2 from the germline V gene are LNHNV and YYDKDF (reference sequence). The CDR3, as DNA: TGTGCCACCAGCAGACCTAGCGGGGGGGCAAATACGCAGTATTTT. Translation: CATSRPSGGANTQYF.

With regard to this clone: In the same sample, other DNA sequences code for this CDR3. The chain links TRBV11-2 to TRBJ2-7; 11 bases are a match to TRBD2. The CDR3 has 15 amino acids. Losses at the gene ends were 1 base for V and 3 bases for J; bases not matched to a gene: 2. CDR1 is SGHAT, CDR2 FQNNGV, per germline. CDR3 sequence reads: CASSLVGLADYEQYF. Written as DNA, the CDR3 is TGTGCCAGCAGCTTAGTGGGACTAGCGGACTACGAGCAGTACTTC.

The chain links TRBV18 to TRBJ2-7, with 9 nucleotides matching TRBD2. The CDR3 has 15 amino acids. V shed 3 bases, J shed 4 bases, and the junction held 7 bases outside the gene matches. Germline V lookup: CDR1 KGHSH, CDR2 LQKENI. This chain's CDR3 is CASSPLAGEGYEQYF. In nucleotides, the CDR3 is TGTGCCAGCTCACCTTTAGCGGGGGAGGGATACGAGCAGTACTTC.

This chain uses TRBV6-5 with TRBJ2-1; D is undetermined. Germline-derived CDR1 and CDR2 are MNHEY and SVGAGI. The ends were cut back, 0 bases at V and 6 bases at J, with 12 bases in the middle. The CDR3 is 15 residues long. CDR3: CASSYSSNLANEQFF. The CDR3 nucleotides read TGTGCCAGCAGTTACTCCTCAAATCTGGCCAATGAGCAGTTCTTC.

V usage is TRBV7-9 and J usage is TRBJ2-3, with TRBD2 identical over 9 bases. The CDR3 sequence is 14 residues long. V shed 8 bases, J shed 4 bases, and the junction held 7 bases outside the gene matches. The germline V gene has CDR1 SEHNR and CDR2 FQNEAQ (reference sequence). This CDR3 reads CASLSGGGSDTQYF. CDR3 coding DNA: TGTGCCAGCCTTAGCGGGGGTGGGTCAGATACGCAGTATTTT.

This clone is labeled as medium-sized (0.01 to 0.1%). The chain employs TRBV10-3 and TRBJ2-7, with 11 bases matching TRBD2. Germline trimming cut 10 bases from V and 2 bases from J; bases unmatched to any gene: 4. CDR3 length: 13 residues. Germline CDR1 reads ENHRY; CDR2 reads SYGVKD. The CDR3 DNA reads as TGTGCCACGGGGACTAGCGGTGCCTACGAGCAGTACTTC. This translates into CATGTSGAYEQYF.

The genes are TRBV30 and TRBJ2-1; tentatively, D is TRBD2 (7 bases). Germline CDR1 and CDR2: GTSNPN and SVGIG (reference sequence). Trimming removed 3 bases at V and 10 bases at J, with 10 bases between. The CDR3 has 11 amino acids. Here the CDR3 DNA reads TGTGCCTGGAGAGGGAGGGGGGAGCAGTTCTTC. Amino acid sequence: CAWRGRGEQFF. Variable domain in full (rest from reference TRBV30 and TRBJ2-1): SQTIHQWPATLVQPVGSPLSLECTVEGTSNPNLYWYRQAAGRGLQLLFYSVGIGQISSEVPQNLSASRPQDRQFILSSKKLLLSDSGFYLCAWRGRGEQFFGPGTRLTVL.

This chain joins TRBV19 and TRBJ1-2; no reliable D call. From germline, CDR1 is LNHDA and CDR2 SQIVND (reference sequence). The V and J ends lost 6 bases and 6 bases respectively, with 14 bases between them. The CDR3 is 13 residues long. The CDR3 DNA is TGTGCCAGTAGGAGAGGGTTGATGGATGGCTACACCTTC. Protein product: CASRRGLMDGYTF.

V gene TRBV19 combines with J gene TRBJ2-7; 8 positions match TRBD1. CDR1 and CDR2 from the germline V gene are LNHDA and SQIVND (reference sequence). The CDR3 length is 12 residues. V shed 9 bases, J shed 3 bases, and the junction held 4 bases outside the gene matches. CDR3 protein: CASGTGYYEQYF. In DNA form, the CDR3 reads TGTGCCAGCGGGACAGGCTACTACGAGCAGTACTTC.

The CDR3 spells CASSLLADQETQYF. The CDR3 DNA reads TGTGCCAGCAGCTTACTAGCGGACCAAGAGACCCAGTACTTC. This chain joins TRBV7-9 and TRBJ2-5; 7 bases map to TRBD2. The V gene end was trimmed by 2 bases and the J gene end by 0 bases; junction bases not matched to a gene: 0. Germline V gene sequence: CDR1 SEHNR, CDR2 FQNEAQ (reference sequence). This CDR3 contains 14 residues. The variable domain in full, with the rest retrieved from reference TRBV7-9 and TRBJ2-5, is DTGVSQNPRHKITKRGQNVTFRCDPISEHNRLYWYRQTLGQGPEFLTYFQNEAQLEKSRLLSDRFSAERPKGSFSTLEIQRTEQGDSAMYLCASSLLADQETQYFGPGTRLLVL.

The chain recombines TRBV7-9 with TRBJ1-2, with 7 bases fitting TRBD1. The V segment lost 5 bases and the J segment 4 bases; nucleotides outside the gene matches: 7. This CDR3 comprises 14 residues. Germline V CDR1 and CDR2: SEHNR, FQNEAQ (reference sequence). Written as DNA, the CDR3 is TGTGCCAGCAGCGGCCCTGGGACAGTCTATGGCTACACCTTC. This encodes CASSGPGTVYGYTF.

This sequence joins TRBV15 and TRBJ1-2; D is uncertain. Germline assignment: CDR1 LNHNV and CDR2 YYDKDF (reference sequence). Trimming took 1 base from V and 4 from J, leaving 10 bases between them. The CDR3 loop spans 14 amino acids. CDR3 DNA: TGTGCCACCAGCAGAGGAACCGGGATCTATGGCTACACCTTC. This translates into CATSRGTGIYGYTF. Using reference TRBV15 and TRBJ1-2 for the parts outside the CDR3, the full variable domain is DAMVIQNPRYQVTQFGKPVTLSCSQTLNHNVMYWYQQKSSQAPKLLFHYYDKDFNNEADTPDNFQSRRPNTSFCFLDIRSPGLGDTAMYLCATSRGTGIYGYTFGSGTRLTVV.

The chain has TRBV12-5 and TRBJ1-6; D gene unclear. Germline CDR1 reads LGHNT; CDR2 reads FRNRAP. Trimming took 5 bases from V and 0 from J, leaving 8 bases between them. The CDR3 loop spans 15 amino acids. The CDR3 DNA is TGTGCTAGTGGTCTACTGAGCTCCTATAATTCACCCCTCCACTTT. It specifies CASGLLSSYNSPLHF.

The rearrangement joins TRBV7-9 to TRBJ2-7, with TRBD1 matching 7 bases. The germline gives CDR1 SEHNR, CDR2 FQNEAQ (reference sequence). This CDR3 region has 18 residues. Trimming removed 2 bases from V and 3 bases from J; junction bases left unmatched: 16. This chain's CDR3 is CASSLHLGDGTAFYEQYF. The CDR3 DNA sequence: TGTGCCAGCAGCTTACACCTAGGGGATGGGACAGCCTTCTACGAGCAGTACTTC.

This clone was observed a few times. This CDR3 is CASSRDTNYGYTF. The CDR3 DNA is TGCGCCAGCAGCCGGGACACTAACTATGGCTACACCTTC. The chain joins TRBV4-3 to TRBJ1-2; possible D gene TRBD1, 6 bases. The CDR3 has 13 residues. Germline V gives CDR1 LGHNA, CDR2 YSLEER. With 4 bases removed from V and 0 bases from J, the gap between germline ends came to 6 bases.

This chain joins TRBV4-3 and TRBJ1-2, with D possibly being TRBD1 (5 bases). CDR1 and CDR2 from the germline V gene are LGHNA and YSLEER. The CDR3 covers 16 residues. Trimming left V 0 bases short and J 2 bases short, with 13 bases between. CDR3 nucleotide sequence: TGCGCCAGCAGCCAAGATCTAGGCAGGGCGAACTATGGCTACACCTTC. Encoded protein: CASSQDLGRANYGYTF.

V gene TRBV29-1 combines with J gene TRBJ2-3, with D perhaps matching TRBD1 (5 bases). Trimming stripped 8 bases from V and 2 bases from J, with 11 bases between. Per the germline V gene, CDR1 is SQVTM and CDR2 is ANQGSEA. This CDR3 is 12 amino acids long. The DNA for the CDR3 is TGCAGCTTCAGACAGTACACAGATACGCAGTATTTT. It yields the protein CSFRQYTDTQYF.

The rearrangement uses TRBV14 and TRBJ1-1; 8 bases map to TRBD1. Per the germline V gene, CDR1 is SGHDN and CDR2 is FVKESK. The CDR3 length is 14 residues. Trimming at V came to 6 bases and at J to 4 bases, leaving 7 bases not matched to a gene. The CDR3 DNA sequence: TGTGCCAGCAGGCCCGGGACAGGCGGCACTGAAGCTTTCTTT. This sequence encodes CASRPGTGGTEAFF.

This clone is a singleton in its sample. The chain joins TRBV7-8 to TRBJ1-2; the match to TRBD1 covers 8 bases. CDR1 and CDR2 (germline): SGHVS, FQNEAQ. The V and J ends lost 4 bases and 5 bases, in that order; junction bases with no gene match: 9. This CDR3 is built from 15 residues. CDR3 in amino acids: CASSSDGQGPYGYTF. The CDR3 DNA reads TGTGCCAGCAGCTCGGACGGACAGGGCCCTTATGGCTACACCTTC.

The J gene is TRBJ2-1, the V gene TRBV5-1, with TRBD1 matching 7 bases. Germline CDR1 is SGHRS and CDR2 is YFSETQ. This CDR3 region has 14 residues. Trimming took 1 base from V and 3 from J; bases not matched to a gene: 1. As DNA, the CDR3 is TGCGCCAGCAGCTTGCGACAGGGCTACAATGAGCAGTTCTTC. The encoded protein is CASSLRQGYNEQFF. Complete variable domain (other parts from reference TRBV5-1 and TRBJ2-1): KAGVTQTPRYLIKTRGQQVTLSCSPISGHRSVSWYQQTPGQGLQFLFEYFSETQRNKGNFPGRFSGRQFSNSRSEMNVSTLELGDSALYLCASSLRQGYNEQFFGPGTRLTVL.

The chain joins TRBV15 to TRBJ2-7; 8 bases map to TRBD2. The V gene's germline CDR1 is LNHNV and CDR2 YYDKDF (reference sequence). CDR3 length: 14 residues. The V and J ends lost 3 bases and 4 bases, in that order; junction bases with no gene match: 5. The CDR3 coding sequence is TGTGCCACCAGCAGGGGCCCGGGGGGGTACGAGCAGTACTTC. Translation gives CATSRGPGGYEQYF. Full variable domain (missing parts from reference TRBV15 and TRBJ2-7): DAMVIQNPRYQVTQFGKPVTLSCSQTLNHNVMYWYQQKSSQAPKLLFHYYDKDFNNEADTPDNFQSRRPNTSFCFLDIRSPGLGDTAMYLCATSRGPGGYEQYFGPGTRLTVT.

This chain joins TRBV2 and TRBJ2-2, with a possible D match to TRBD1 (6 bases). Trimming stripped 3 bases from V and 7 bases from J, with 15 bases between. The CDR3 is made up of 15 amino acids. Per germline, CDR1 SNHLY and CDR2 FYNNEI. As DNA, the CDR3 is TGTGCCAGCAGTGAGCGACAGGCACAGAACGGGGAGCTGTTTTTT. It encodes CASSERQAQNGELFF.

This clone appeared a few times. The V and J genes are TRBV7-8 and TRBJ1-1; 8 nucleotides agree with TRBD1. The germline V gene has CDR1 SGHVS and CDR2 FQNEAQ. V trimming: 2 bases; J trimming: 4 bases; junction bases outside the gene matches: 6. The CDR3 covers 15 residues. DNA of the CDR3: TGTGCCAGCAGCTTACAGGGGGCAGGTAGCACTGAAGCTTTCTTT. Its translation is CASSLQGAGSTEAFF.